These T cell receptor beta chains were read from a single sample in a study of T-cell memory formation after mild COVID-19. Each CDR3 protein is one row after TCRdb ran MiXCR on the 5' RACE reads. The profile shows about 140,000 distinct CDR3 sequences, roughly 15% of them singletons. Sequences were obtained from PBMCs or a T cell subset sorted from them (not recorded which). The receptors derive from an adult woman who had mild COVID-19 (a few samples of this study predate the infection). Cell type and time point are not known. The CDR3 runs from the conserved cysteine through the conserved F or W. The D gene is left open where the match is weak. Only part of the rows carry a size: once, few, many, or a class if the clone is expanded.

d_call,v_call,j_call,clone_size,cdr3_aa,cdr3_nt
.,TRBV6-5,TRBJ2-7,.,CASSLTGSGAYEQYF,TGTGCCAGCAGCCTAACGGGGAGTGGGGCCTACGAGCAGTACTTC
.,TRBV15,TRBJ1-5,.,CATSLRMQGDQPQHF,TGTGCCACCAGTTTACGTATGCAGGGTGATCAGCCCCAGCATTTT
.,TRBV30,TRBJ1-1,few,CAWSVGVRGSEAFF,TGTGCCTGGAGTGTAGGGGTAAGGGGTTCTGAAGCTTTCTTT
.,TRBV29-1,TRBJ2-5,.,CSVDTPETQYF,TGCAGCGTTGATACCCCGGAGACCCAGTACTTC
.,TRBV30,TRBJ2-2,.,CAWSADLRNTGELFF,TGTGCCTGGAGTGCCGACCTAAGGAACACCGGGGAGCTGTTTTTT
.,TRBV7-2,TRBJ2-7,many,CASSLEGGHYEQYF,TGTGCCAGCAGCTTAGAGGGTGGCCACTACGAGCAGTACTTC
TRBD2,TRBV12-3/TRBV12-4,TRBJ2-1,.,CASTKRGATYNEQFF,TGTGCCAGCACTAAGCGGGGGGCCACCTACAATGAGCAGTTCTTC
TRBD1,TRBV11-2,TRBJ2-7,.,CASSFSGTGLGEQYF,TGTGCCAGCAGCTTCTCGGGGACAGGGCTGGGAGAGCAGTACTTC
.,TRBV9,TRBJ2-3,.,CASSGIYPGRELDTQYF,TGTGCCAGCAGCGGAATATATCCGGGACGGGAATTGGATACGCAGTATTTT
.,TRBV20-1,TRBJ1-5,few,CSARETGSNQPQHF,TGCAGTGCTAGGGAGACAGGTAGCAATCAGCCCCAGCATTTT
.,TRBV20-1,TRBJ2-2,.,CSARVGSANTGELFF,TGCAGTGCTAGAGTTGGGAGCGCGAACACCGGGGAGCTGTTTTTT
TRBD2,TRBV7-2,TRBJ2-7,.,CASSSDLAGVSEQYF,TGTGCCAGCAGCTCCGATTTGGCGGGAGTAAGCGAGCAGTACTTC
TRBD2,TRBV19,TRBJ2-7,.,CASSKTGTSGRQYF,TGTGCCAGTAGTAAAACCGGGACTAGCGGGAGGCAGTACTTC
TRBD1,TRBV5-5,TRBJ2-7,.,CASRGLQGPSYEQYF,TGTGCCAGCAGGGGGTTACAGGGGCCCTCCTACGAGCAGTACTTC
.,TRBV12-3/TRBV12-4,TRBJ1-2,.,CASSLRAGGRTRYGYTF,TGTGCCAGCAGTTTACGGGCGGGTGGACGGACCCGATATGGCTACACCTTC
TRBD2,TRBV12-3/TRBV12-4,TRBJ2-3,few,CASSRLRSGRLTDTQYF,TGTGCCAGCAGCCGCCTAAGAAGCGGGAGACTCACAGATACGCAGTATTTT
TRBD1,TRBV2,TRBJ2-7,.,CASREDRPSYEQYF,TGTGCCAGCAGGGAGGACAGGCCCTCCTACGAGCAGTACTTC
.,TRBV11-2,TRBJ2-1,.,CASSLVVRYNEQFF,TGTGCCAGCAGCTTAGTGGTCAGATACAATGAGCAGTTCTTC
.,TRBV29-1,TRBJ1-1,.,CSVVSPGYKGTEAFF,TGCAGCGTTGTTTCTCCAGGCTATAAGGGCACTGAAGCTTTCTTT
TRBD2,TRBV7-6,TRBJ2-3,.,CASRLGLAETDTQYF,TGTGCCAGCAGATTAGGACTAGCGGAGACAGATACGCAGTATTTT
.,TRBV7-3,TRBJ2-1,few,CASSPSAGLQFF,TGTGCCAGCAGCCCATCCGCGGGGTTGCAGTTCTTC
TRBD2,TRBV24-1,TRBJ2-2,.,CATSDPPGLSAGELFF,TGTGCCACCAGTGATCCCCCGGGACTATCGGCCGGGGAGCTGTTTTTT
TRBD2,TRBV3-1,TRBJ2-7,.,CASSQMLAGNYEQYF,TGTGCCAGCAGCCAAATGCTAGCGGGGAACTACGAGCAGTACTTC
.,TRBV4-2,TRBJ2-7,many,CASSQIHGDSYEQYF,TGTGCCAGCAGCCAAATCCACGGGGACTCCTACGAGCAGTACTTC
.,TRBV29-1,TRBJ2-7,many,CSVVKGLYEQYF,TGCAGCGTTGTTAAAGGACTTTACGAGCAGTACTTC
TRBD1,TRBV7-9,TRBJ2-3,few,CASSSGTGGQDTQYF,TGTGCCAGCAGCTCCGGGACAGGGGGCCAAGATACGCAGTATTTT
TRBD2,TRBV5-1,TRBJ2-7,few,CASSSVRGGSYEQYF,TGCGCCAGCAGTTCGGTCCGGGGGGGATCCTACGAGCAGTACTTC
.,TRBV29-1,TRBJ2-1,few,CSVGSDSYNEQFF,TGCAGCGTCGGATCTGACTCCTACAATGAGCAGTTCTTC
.,TRBV4-2,TRBJ2-1,few,CASSQEPSLYNEQFF,TGTGCCAGCAGCCAAGAGCCTAGCCTCTACAATGAGCAGTTCTTC
TRBD2,TRBV9,TRBJ2-3,.,CASSVEASGSDTQYF,TGTGCCAGCAGCGTAGAGGCTAGCGGATCAGATACGCAGTATTTT
.,TRBV12-3/TRBV12-4,TRBJ1-1,few,CASSLSSLGRTEAFF,TGTGCCAGCAGTTTAAGTAGTCTGGGCCGCACTGAAGCTTTCTTT
TRBD1,TRBV3-1,TRBJ2-3,few,CASSQEVAPDREQGTDTQYF,TGTGCCAGCAGCCAAGAGGTCGCGCCCGACAGGGAACAGGGCACAGATACGCAGTATTTT
.,TRBV9,TRBJ2-3,.,CASSSRLGGGPDTQYF,TGTGCCAGCAGCTCCCGACTAGGAGGGGGCCCGGATACGCAGTATTTT
.,TRBV6-5,TRBJ2-4,few,CASSSPGQGINIQYF,TGTGCCAGCAGCTCCCCGGGGCAGGGGATAAACATTCAGTACTTC
.,TRBV29-1,TRBJ2-2,many,CSVWNTGELFF,TGCAGCGTTTGGAACACCGGGGAGCTGTTTTTT
TRBD2,TRBV7-2,TRBJ2-5,.,CASSFSGIQETQYF,TGTGCCAGCAGCTTTAGCGGGATTCAAGAGACCCAGTACTTC
.,TRBV5-1,TRBJ2-7,.,CASSLGSAYEQYF,TGCGCCAGCAGCTTGGGTTCGGCGTACGAGCAGTACTTC
.,TRBV5-6,TRBJ2-2,few,CASRVRVSGAAGELFF,TGTGCCAGCAGGGTGAGGGTCTCGGGAGCGGCCGGGGAGCTGTTTTTT
TRBD2,TRBV4-1,TRBJ2-1,many,CASSRGLAGGTGNEQFF,TGCGCCAGCAGCCGCGGACTAGCGGGGGGGACGGGCAATGAGCAGTTCTTC
.,TRBV12-3/TRBV12-4,TRBJ2-1,.,CASSKHVLSYNEQFF,TGTGCCAGCAGTAAACACGTCCTTTCGTACAATGAGCAGTTCTTC
TRBD2,TRBV6-9,TRBJ2-7,once,CASSLAGGDAYEQYF,TGTGCCAGCAGTTTAGCGGGAGGTGACGCCTACGAGCAGTACTTC
.,TRBV7-3,TRBJ2-1,few,CASSRSGLTYNEQFF,TGTGCCAGCAGCCGTTCAGGGTTGACCTACAATGAGCAGTTCTTC